This T cell receptor (beta chain) was observed in a study of blood T cell repertoires in COVID-19. Study-wide background: Donors in the United States, Italy and Spain gave samples during acute or convalescent COVID-19.

The data were produced by immunoSEQ multiplex PCR, yet TCRdb's version contains in-frame clones alone and is incomplete. The data show roughly 220,000 clones, roughly 82% seen once. This TCR was recovered from a middle-aged woman who had recovered from COVID-19. The sequenced material came from peripheral blood.

The CDR3: CASRREGQGFAGYTF. The CDR3 nucleotides are TGTGCCAGCAGGCGCGAGGGACAGGGTTTTGCTGGCTACACCTTC. V and J are TRBV2 and TRBJ1-2, with 9 bases identical to TRBD1. Germline lookup yields CDR1 SNHLY and CDR2 FYNNEI. The CDR3 loop spans 15 amino acids. With 6 bases clipped from V and 7 bases from J, the junction kept 12 bases outside the gene matches.